This T cell receptor (beta chain) stems from a study of PD-1 blockade in classical Hodgkin lymphoma. Sequencing used immunoSEQ multiplex PCR; TCRdb keeps in-frame clones, though not all of them. This table holds about 16,000 clones, roughly 66% found once. V lost 4 bases, J lost 2 bases, and 16 bases lay in between. The CDR3 has 15 residues. Germline CDR1 reads SGDLS; CDR2 reads YYNGEE. Brentuximab vedotin exposure varied, and every patient relapsed after autologous stem cell transplantation. The specimen was peripheral blood mononuclear cells (PBMCs), collected at baseline. This clonotype originated in a human donor with classical Hodgkin lymphoma. The chain combines TRBV9 with TRBJ2-7, with a possible D match to TRBD2 (6 bases). The DNA of the CDR3 is TGTGCCAGCAGCCCGTTCCCTACGGGAGCCTACGAGCAGTACTTC. It specifies CASSPFPTGAYEQYF.